A single sample is the source of the 15 T cell receptor beta chains below, sequenced in a study of chemoradiotherapy in HPV16-positive cancers. TCRdb's table, derived via immunoSEQ multiplex PCR, lists solely in-frame clones and lacks some. The data hold approximately 650 clones, with about four fifths observed a single time. Specimen: tumor tissue, collected from a patient who underwent chemoradiotherapy. The receptors shown here come from a human donor with HPV-associated anogenital cancer.

The sample holds one count of this clone. The chain combines TRBV6-5 with TRBJ2-2, with 7 nucleotides matching TRBD1. This CDR3 spans 14 amino acids. CDR1 is MNHEY and CDR2 is SVGAGI in the germline V gene. Trimming removed 8 bases from V and 1 base from J; junction bases left unmatched: 4. The CDR3 is CASSTGLNTGELFF. The DNA of the CDR3 is TGTGCCAGCTCGACAGGGTTGAACACCGGGGAGCTGTTTTTT.

Remarks on this clone: One end of the junction fails to match germline, which may point to a read error. This chain uses TRBV5-4 with TRBJ1-1, with D unresolved. The CDR3 runs 14 residues. Germline lookup yields CDR1 SGHNT and CDR2 YYREEE (reference sequence). Here the CDR3 DNA reads TGTGCCAGCAGCCCGCGGACTACGAACACTGTAGCTTTCTTT. Translating it yields CASSPRTTNTVAFF.

The chain uses TRBV27 and TRBJ1-2; 9 nucleotides match TRBD1. The V and J ends lost 7 bases and 6 bases, in that order; junction bases with no gene match: 3. CDR1 MNHEY and CDR2 SMNVEV come from the germline V gene (reference sequence). This CDR3 contains 12 residues. The CDR3 nucleotides read TGTGCCAGCAAGGGACAGGGCAATGGCTACACCTTC. Translated, it gives CASKGQGNGYTF.

The V and J genes are TRBV11-2 and TRBJ2-5; 10 bases are shared with TRBD2. Germline CDR1 and CDR2: SGHAT and FQNNGV. The CDR3 has 18 residues. J was trimmed by 3 bases and V by 1 base; bases with no gene match: 11. The CDR3 is CASSLGIAGGSFEETQYF. The CDR3 bases are TGTGCCAGCAGCTTAGGAATAGCGGGAGGCTCATTTGAAGAGACCCAGTACTTC.

The V and J genes are TRBV19 and TRBJ2-1; 9 nucleotides line up with TRBD1. The CDR3 spans 14 residues. In germline, CDR1 is LNHDA, CDR2 SQIVND (reference sequence). V was clipped by 5 bases and J by 9 bases; unmatched bases: 8. The CDR3 region is CASSVQGAVAEQFF. The CDR3 DNA reads as TGTGCCAGTAGTGTACAGGGGGCGGTGGCTGAGCAGTTCTTC.

The rearrangement joins TRBV13 to TRBJ1-2, with TRBD1 as a possible D gene (5 bases). Germline V CDR1 and CDR2: PRHDT, FYEKMQ (reference sequence). Trimming stripped 5 bases from V and 6 bases from J, with 19 bases between. CDR3 length: 15 amino acids. CDR3 coding DNA: TGTGCCAGCAGCCACCGAGGGGTTACCGCTGATGGCTACACCTTC. Protein sequence: CASSHRGVTADGYTF.

This clone was seen only a few times. In the same sample, other DNA sequences code for this CDR3. The chain combines TRBV27 with TRBJ1-2; TRBD1 might be the D (5 bases). In germline, CDR1 is MNHEY, CDR2 SMNVEV (reference sequence). V lost 2 bases and J lost 6, with 16 bases in between. The CDR3 loop spans 15 amino acids. CDR3 in amino acids: CASSLSRGGLNGYTF. CDR3 coding DNA: TGTGCCAGCAGTTTAAGCCGCGGGGGGTTAAATGGCTACACCTTC.

The V gene is TRBV28, the J gene TRBJ1-6, with 7 positions matching TRBD1. Looked up from germline, CDR1 is MDHEN and CDR2 is SYDVKM. The V and J ends lost 10 bases and 7 bases, in that order; junction bases with no gene match: 7. There are 13 residues in the CDR3. The CDR3 loop is CAIADRVNSPLHF. The DNA for the CDR3 is TGTGCCATCGCCGACAGGGTCAATTCACCCCTCCACTTT.

This sequence joins TRBV14 and TRBJ2-1, with 7 bases aligning to TRBD1. The trim removed 4 bases at V and 0 bases at J, leaving 6 bases unmatched. CDR1 is SGHDN and CDR2 is FVKESK in the germline V gene. The CDR3 length is 16 residues. CDR3 amino acids: CASSLRRDSSYNEQFF. The CDR3 DNA reads TGTGCCAGCAGCCTCCGAAGGGACAGCTCCTACAATGAGCAGTTCTTC.

The CDR3 nucleotides read TGTGCCAGCAGCTTAATAGGCGGCGGGGGCTACACAGATACGCAGTATTTT. Translating it yields CASSLIGGGGYTDTQYF. The chain joins TRBV7-3 to TRBJ2-3, with D maybe TRBD2 (7 bases). The V end was cut by 1 base, the J end by 2 bases, with 16 bases between. Germline V gene data show CDR1 as SGHTA and CDR2 as FQGTGA. The CDR3 has 17 amino acids.

This clone was seen more than once but under ten times. The chain recombines TRBV4-3 with TRBJ1-3, with TRBD1 matching 7 bases. Germline values: CDR1 LGHNA, CDR2 YSLEER. V gave up 1 base and J gave up 2 bases; unmatched junction bases: 2. The CDR3 is made up of 15 amino acids. In DNA form, the CDR3 reads TGCGCCAGCAGCCAAGGAGGGGGCCCTGGAAACACCATATATTTT. Translation gives CASSQGGGPGNTIYF.

The chain employs TRBV10-3 and TRBJ2-2, with 8 bases identical to TRBD1. Germline CDR1 reads ENHRY; CDR2 reads SYGVKD. The CDR3 contains 16 residues. Germline trimming cut 5 bases from V and 4 bases from J; bases unmatched to any gene: 9. The CDR3 is CAISSGRGQGTGELFF. In nucleotides, the CDR3 is TGTGCCATCAGTTCGGGCAGGGGGCAAGGCACCGGGGAGCTGTTTTTT.

V is TRBV27 and J is TRBJ1-5, with 7 positions matching TRBD1. The length of the CDR3 is 17 residues. Germline CDR1 MNHEY, CDR2 SMNVEV (reference sequence). The junction had 16 bases not matched to a gene; V was cut back by 5 bases and J by 6 bases. CDR3 in amino acids: CASSLFADFRGVQPQHF. CDR3 DNA sequence: TGTGCCAGCAGTCTGTTTGCAGACTTCAGGGGGGTTCAGCCCCAGCATTTT.

This chain uses TRBV2 with TRBJ2-7, with unresolved D. CDR1 and CDR2 from the germline V gene are SNHLY and FYNNEI. CDR3 size: 13 residues. The V gene lost 7 bases and the J gene lost 0 bases, with 10 bases spanning the gap. This chain's CDR3 is CASTPPSSYEQYF. As DNA, the CDR3 is TGTGCCAGCACCCCACCCAGCTCCTACGAGCAGTACTTC.

The J gene is TRBJ1-6, the V gene TRBV18; TRBD1 matches 10 bases. The V gene end was trimmed by 3 bases and the J gene end by 0 bases; junction bases not matched to a gene: 2. Per germline, CDR1 KGHSH and CDR2 LQKENI. This CDR3 has 17 amino acids. CDR3 DNA: TGTGCCAGCTCACCGAGGGACAGGGGCTCCTATAATTCACCCCTCCACTTT. Its protein is CASSPRDRGSYNSPLHF. Drawing the rest from reference TRBV18 and TRBJ1-6, the complete variable domain is NAGVMQNPRHLVRRRGQEARLRCSPMKGHSHVYWYRQLPEEGLKFMVYLQKENIIDESGMPKERFSAEFPKEGPSILRIQQVVRGDSAAYFCASSPRDRGSYNSPLHFGNGTRLTVT.